Following are 7 T cell receptor beta chains from one sample sequenced in a study of regulatory dendritic cells for organ transplantation. Clones were read by immunoSEQ multiplex PCR, and TCRdb kept only the in-frame ones, dropping some. The table includes approximately 22,000 clones, around 86% detected once. CFSE-labeled sorted T cells met regulatory or mature dendritic cells for 5 days. No cognate antigen is known for these TCRs. Sequenced material: naive CD4+ T cells from blood cultured with dendritic cells. This sample's subset: CD45RA+ naive T cells. The receptor source for this set is a human donor in good health.

The chain uses TRBV7-2 and TRBJ1-3, with a tentative D call TRBD1 (6 bases). Deletions cut 6 bases from V and 4 bases from J, with 16 bases between. Germline V gene sequence: CDR1 SGHTA, CDR2 FQGNSA. CDR3 length equals 15 residues. CDR3 DNA sequence: TGTGCCAGCAGGCCAACCGGGACATCCGGAAACACCATATATTTT. This gives the protein CASRPTGTSGNTIYF.

The CDR3 loop is CASSVDPALETQYF. CDR3 sequence (DNA): TGTGCCAGCAGCGTAGACCCAGCGCTCGAGACCCAGTACTTC. The V call is TRBV9, the J call TRBJ2-5; D gene unclear. Germline-derived CDR1 and CDR2 are SGDLS and YYNGEE. The CDR3 runs 14 residues. V gave up 0 bases and J gave up 5 bases, with 11 bases separating them.

This clone was seen only once. The rearrangement links TRBV6-6 to TRBJ2-7; 8 bases align to TRBD1. Unmatched junction bases numbered 3, after V lost 5 bases and J lost 3 bases. The CDR3 sequence is 13 residues long. Per germline, CDR1 MNHNY and CDR2 SVGAGI (reference sequence). CDR3 nucleotide sequence: TGTGCCAGCAGTCCTACAGGGGGCTACGAGCAGTACTTC. Translating it yields CASSPTGGYEQYF.

The V call is TRBV25-1, the J call TRBJ2-7, with 7 bases that match TRBD1. V shed 8 bases and J 1 base; nucleotides not matched to a gene: 2. CDR1 is MGHDK and CDR2 is SYGVNS in the germline V gene. CDR3 length equals 12 residues. CDR3 DNA sequence: TGTGCCAGCGGACAGGCTTCCTACGAGCAGTACTTC. Translation gives CASGQASYEQYF.

The J gene is TRBJ1-5, the V gene TRBV27, with 9 bases lining up with TRBD1. Germline V CDR1 and CDR2: MNHEY, SMNVEV (reference sequence). V lost 5 bases to trimming and J lost 0 bases; unmatched junction nucleotides: 5. The CDR3 consists of 16 residues. The CDR3: CASSPRTGDSNQPQHF. The CDR3 nucleotides are TGTGCCAGCAGTCCGAGGACAGGGGATAGCAATCAGCCCCAGCATTTT.

This chain uses TRBV6-6 with TRBJ2-7; D not resolved. The V end lost 0 bases, the J end lost 2 bases, and 5 bases lay between the germline ends. Germline V gives CDR1 MNHNY, CDR2 SVGAGI (reference sequence). The length of the CDR3 is 13 residues. The CDR3 DNA sequence: TGTGCCAGCAGTTACTCGCCCCCCTACGAGCAGTACTTC. Protein sequence: CASSYSPPYEQYF.

Details on this clone: The same CDR3 can be traced to other DNA sequences in this sample. The chain links TRBV25-1 to TRBJ1-4; D is perhaps TRBD1 (5 bases). The length of the CDR3 is 15 residues. Trimming stripped 4 bases from V and 5 bases from J, with 14 bases between. Germline V gene sequence: CDR1 MGHDK, CDR2 SYGVNS. The CDR3 DNA reads TGTGCCAGCAGTGTTCACGGGGGATCAAATGAAAAACTGTTTTTT. This encodes CASSVHGGSNEKLFF. Drawing the rest from reference TRBV25-1 and TRBJ1-4, the complete variable domain is EADIYQTPRYLVIGTGKKITLECSQTMGHDKMYWYQQDPGMELHLIHYSYGVNSTEKGDLSSESTVSRIRTEHFPLTLESARPSHTSQYLCASSVHGGSNEKLFFGSGTQLSVL.